Presented here are 17 T cell receptor beta chains from one specimen sequenced in a study of blood T cell repertoires in COVID-19. The table came from immunoSEQ multiplex PCR; TCRdb's copy has only in-frame clones and leaves some out. This sample has some 150,000 clones; about nine tenths occur once, and the top ten carry over 9.5%. The material sequenced was peripheral blood. Receptor source: a man in his fifties or sixties with active or convalescent COVID-19.

This clone was recorded once. The chain links TRBV19 to TRBJ2-3; D ambiguous. Between the trimmed V and J ends, which lost 2 bases and 1 base, there was a span of 13 bases. The length of the CDR3 is 16 residues. The germline CDR1 and CDR2 sequences are LNHDA and SQIVND (reference sequence). The CDR3 sequence: CASSIKLSRGTDTQYF. The CDR3 region has the DNA TGTGCCAGTAGTATAAAACTGTCCCGGGGCACAGATACGCAGTATTTT.

V usage is TRBV5-4 and J usage is TRBJ2-7; a weak D match, TRBD2 (5 bases). V dropped 4 bases and J dropped 2 bases, with 16 bases sitting between them. The germline V gene has CDR1 SGHNT and CDR2 YYREEE (reference sequence). This CDR3 is 15 amino acids long. The CDR3 spells CASSLDPDWTYEQYF. In DNA, the CDR3 is TGTGCCAGCAGCCTGGACCCGGACTGGACCTACGAGCAGTACTTC.

This chain connects TRBV7-9 to TRBJ1-3; D gene ambiguous. V shed 3 bases and J shed 8 bases, with 11 bases lying between them. The CDR3 has 13 residues. The germline CDR1 and CDR2 sequences are SEHNR and FQNEAQ (reference sequence). The CDR3 nucleotides are TGTGCCAGCAGCTTTACGGGGTCGGACACCATATATTTT. As protein: CASSFTGSDTIYF.

The chain couples TRBV5-5 to TRBJ2-7, with D possibly being TRBD2 (5 bases). The CDR3 is made up of 13 amino acids. Germline-derived CDR1 and CDR2 are SGHKS and YYEKEE (reference sequence). V was pared by 1 base and J by 2 bases, with 7 bases between. The DNA of the CDR3 is TGTGCCAGCAGCTTGAGCGGTGCCTACGAGCAGTACTTC. Translated, it gives CASSLSGAYEQYF.

The rearrangement joins TRBV7-3 to TRBJ1-3, with D maybe TRBD1 (6 bases). The ends were cut back, 5 bases at V and 0 bases at J, with 14 bases in the middle. The germline V gene has CDR1 SGHTA and CDR2 FQGTGA. The CDR3 has 16 residues. DNA for the CDR3: TGTGCCAGCAGCCAGGGACACCAGACCTCTGGAAACACCATATATTTT. Translation gives CASSQGHQTSGNTIYF.

The rearrangement links TRBV2 to TRBJ1-6; D ambiguous. CDR1 SNHLY and CDR2 FYNNEI come from the germline V gene. The CDR3 runs to 13 residues. V shed 3 bases and J shed 9 bases, with 9 bases lying between them. The CDR3 DNA sequence: TGTGCCAGCAGTGAGGAAAGAGGTTCACCCCTCCACTTT. This gives the protein CASSEERGSPLHF.

The chain carries TRBV5-1 and TRBJ2-2; a possible D gene is TRBD1 (5 bases). This CDR3 has 15 amino acids. The germline V gene encodes CDR1 SGHRS and CDR2 YFSETQ. V lost 0 bases, J lost 2 bases, and 8 bases lay in between. CDR3: CASSLATANTGELFF. The CDR3 DNA sequence: TGCGCCAGCAGCTTGGCGACAGCCAACACCGGGGAGCTGTTTTTT. Filled out from reference TRBV5-1 and TRBJ2-2, the complete variable domain reads KAGVTQTPRYLIKTRGQQVTLSCSPISGHRSVSWYQQTPGQGLQFLFEYFSETQRNKGNFPGRFSGRQFSNSRSEMNVSTLELGDSALYLCASSLATANTGELFFGEGSRLTVL.

The CDR3 is CASSAQGAGNTEAFF. The CDR3 DNA reads TGTGCCAGCAGCGCGCAGGGGGCGGGGAACACTGAAGCTTTCTTT. V gene TRBV9 combines with J gene TRBJ1-1, with TRBD1 identical over 8 bases. Losses at the gene ends were 3 bases for V and 1 base for J; bases not matched to a gene: 5. The CDR3 length is 15 residues. Germline V gives CDR1 SGDLS, CDR2 YYNGEE.

The rearrangement links TRBV7-9 to TRBJ2-3, with D hard to call. This CDR3 region has 13 residues. Germline CDR1 and CDR2: SEHNR and FQNEAQ (reference sequence). V was trimmed by 3 bases and J by 0 bases, leaving 4 bases between them. This CDR3 reads CASSFGSTDTQYF. In nucleotides, the CDR3 is TGTGCCAGCAGCTTCGGGAGCACAGATACGCAGTATTTT.

V usage is TRBV19 and J usage is TRBJ2-1, with TRBD1 as a possible D gene (5 bases). V lost 6 bases and J 9 bases, leaving 12 bases between the germline ends. The CDR3 has 12 amino acids. The germline V gene has CDR1 LNHDA and CDR2 SQIVND (reference sequence). The CDR3 loop reads CASRTRVGEQFF. Written as DNA, the CDR3 is TGTGCCAGTAGAACCAGGGTAGGTGAGCAGTTCTTC. Together with reference TRBV19 and TRBJ2-1, the CDR3 gives the full variable domain: DGGITQSPKYLFRKEGQNVTLSCEQNLNHDAMYWYRQDPGQGLRLIYYSQIVNDFQKGDIAEGYSVSREKKESFPLTVTSAQKNPTAFYLCASRTRVGEQFFGPGTRLTVL.

The J gene is TRBJ2-7, the V gene TRBV6-6; 9 bases agree with TRBD2. The length of the CDR3 is 16 residues. From germline, CDR1 is MNHNY and CDR2 SVGAGI (reference sequence). J gave up 2 bases and V 6 bases, and 11 bases lay outside the gene matches. CDR3 loop: CASSPPRASGAYEQYF. The CDR3 DNA is TGTGCCAGCAGCCCCCCCCGGGCTAGCGGGGCCTACGAGCAGTACTTC.

The chain recombines TRBV3-1 (or the pseudogene TRBV3-2) with TRBJ1-2, with 8 bases identical to TRBD1. The V gene end was trimmed by 3 bases and the J gene end by 2 bases; junction bases not matched to a gene: 5. The germline gives CDR1 LGHDT, CDR2 YNNKEL (reference sequence). This CDR3 spans 15 amino acids. CDR3: CASSQFRDRNYGYTF. As DNA, the CDR3 is TGTGCCAGCAGCCAGTTCCGGGACAGGAACTATGGCTACACCTTC.

The rearrangement uses TRBV5-1 and TRBJ2-6; 7 nucleotides agree with TRBD1. The CDR3 consists of 17 residues. Germline V CDR1 and CDR2: SGHRS, YFSETQ. With V trimmed by 4 bases and J by 0 bases, 7 bases remained unmatched. CDR3 amino acids: CASSRDSSLSGANVLTF. The CDR3 DNA sequence: TGCGCCAGCAGCCGGGACAGCTCTCTCTCTGGGGCCAACGTCCTGACTTTC.

This clone has just one count. The V call is TRBV5-1, the J call TRBJ1-3, with TRBD1 matching 8 bases. Germline V gene sequence: CDR1 SGHRS, CDR2 YFSETQ. V shed 4 bases and J 0 bases; nucleotides not matched to a gene: 6. This CDR3 contains 16 residues. The CDR3 DNA follows: TGCGCCAGCAGCGACCGGGACAGGAGCTCTGGAAACACCATATATTTT. It translates to CASSDRDRSSGNTIYF.

The V call is TRBV11-3, the J call TRBJ2-2, with a weak D call TRBD1 (5 bases). V was shortened by 4 bases and J by 1 base, with 16 bases between the two germline ends. Germline values: CDR1 SGHNT, CDR2 YENEEA. There are 17 residues in the CDR3. This chain's CDR3 is CASSSRSGHLNTGELFF. The CDR3 DNA reads TGTGCCAGCAGCTCTCGCTCCGGACACCTGAACACCGGGGAGCTGTTTTTT.

The chain carries TRBV24-1 and TRBJ2-5, with 11 bases lining up with TRBD1. The ends lost 4 bases at V and 1 base at J; junction bases unmatched: 4. Per the germline V gene, CDR1 is KGHDR and CDR2 is SFDVKD. The CDR3 contains 16 residues. The CDR3 is CATSDRDRGFQETQYF. The CDR3 DNA reads as TGTGCCACCAGTGACCGGGACAGGGGGTTCCAAGAGACCCAGTACTTC.

This clone was seen a few times. The chain is built from TRBV25-1 and TRBJ1-3, with D possibly matching TRBD1 (6 bases). This CDR3 has 15 residues. CDR1 and CDR2 from the germline V gene are MGHDK and SYGVNS. V dropped 1 base and J dropped 0 bases, with 7 bases sitting between them. CDR3 sequence reads: CASSELDSSGNTIYF. The CDR3 coding sequence is TGTGCCAGCAGTGAATTGGACAGCTCTGGAAACACCATATATTTT.